Included here is one T cell receptor (beta chain) sequence, with context. Its antigen remains unknown. CDR3 size: 14 residues. V shed 4 bases and J 2 bases; nucleotides not matched to a gene: 5. From germline, CDR1 is SGDLS and CDR2 YYNGEE. The patients all showed relapse after autologous stem cell transplantation, while their brentuximab vedotin exposure varied. Using immunoSEQ multiplex PCR, the repertoire was profiled, and TCRdb retains in-frame clones only, with some absent. The top ten clones hold approximately 9.8% of a sample with more than 60,000 clones, 90% of them seen once. This sample stems from a study of PD-1 blockade in classical Hodgkin lymphoma. Study details: Nivolumab was administered to patients intravenously at 3 mg/kg every 2 weeks.

The study, taken as a whole, reports: Lower baseline TCR diversity marked trial partial responders and progressors.

The sample consisted of peripheral blood mononuclear cells (PBMCs), taken at baseline. The chain couples TRBV9 to TRBJ2-5; 7 positions agree with TRBD1. The source is a human donor with classical Hodgkin lymphoma. In nucleotides, the CDR3 is TGTGCCAGCAGCCCGGGACAGTATCAAGAGACCCAGTACTTC. It translates to CASSPGQYQETQYF. Variable domain in full (rest from reference TRBV9 and TRBJ2-5): DSGVTQTPKHLITATGQRVTLRCSPRSGDLSVYWYQQSLDQGLQFLIQYYNGEERAKGNILERFSAQQFPDLHSELNLSSLELGDSALYFCASSPGQYQETQYFGPGTRLLVL.